The sequence of this TCR beta chain was determined in a study of early stage breast cancer tumors. Turning to the study itself: Most invasive tumors, about 70% of the 16, were ER+/PR+/HER2-.

This clone has just a few counts. Repertoires were generated with immunoSEQ multiplex PCR, while TCRdb's copy carries only in-frame clones and drops some. Of 45,000 to 50,000 clones in the sample, roughly four fifths are singletons; the top ten hold about 1.4%. The germline V gene encodes CDR1 KGHSH and CDR2 LQKENI. V was trimmed by 0 bases and J by 10 bases, leaving 13 bases between them. CDR3 length equals 15 residues. The sequence came from a person between 50 and 60 years old with breast cancer. The chain links TRBV18 to TRBJ1-6; D is ambiguous. Sequences were obtained from blood. The DNA of the CDR3 is TGTGCCAGCTCACCACCGGGGTCGCCGGGGTCACCCCTCCACTTT. Its protein product is CASSPPGSPGSPLHF.